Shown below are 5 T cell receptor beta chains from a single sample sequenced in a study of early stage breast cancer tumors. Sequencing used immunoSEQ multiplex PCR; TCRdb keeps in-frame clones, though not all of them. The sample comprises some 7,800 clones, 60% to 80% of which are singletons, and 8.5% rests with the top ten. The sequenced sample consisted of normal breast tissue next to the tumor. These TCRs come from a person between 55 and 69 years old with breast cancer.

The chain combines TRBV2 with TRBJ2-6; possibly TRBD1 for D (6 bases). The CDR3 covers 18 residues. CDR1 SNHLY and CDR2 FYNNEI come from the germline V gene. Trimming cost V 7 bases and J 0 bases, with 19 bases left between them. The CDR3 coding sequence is TGTGCCAGCATCGAGGGGCGTAAAGGGGGCTCTGGGGCCAACGTCCTGACTTTC. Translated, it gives CASIEGRKGGSGANVLTF.

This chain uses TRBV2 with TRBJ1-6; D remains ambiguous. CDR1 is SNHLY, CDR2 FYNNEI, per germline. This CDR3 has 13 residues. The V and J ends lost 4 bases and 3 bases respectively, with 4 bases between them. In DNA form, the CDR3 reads TGTGCCAGCAGTGCGGACTATAATTCACCCCTCCACTTT. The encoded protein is CASSADYNSPLHF.

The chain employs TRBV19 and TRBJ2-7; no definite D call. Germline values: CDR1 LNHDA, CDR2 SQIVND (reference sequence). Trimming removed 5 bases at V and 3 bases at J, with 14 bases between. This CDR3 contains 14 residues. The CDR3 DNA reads TGTGCCAGTAGTTTGGACGCAGATGGCTACGAGCAGTACTTC. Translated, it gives CASSLDADGYEQYF.

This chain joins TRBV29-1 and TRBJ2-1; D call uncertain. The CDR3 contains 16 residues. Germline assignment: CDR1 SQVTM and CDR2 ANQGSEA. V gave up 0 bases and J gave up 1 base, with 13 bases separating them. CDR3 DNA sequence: TGCAGCGTTGAAGATTCGACGACTGTTTCCTACAATGAGCAGTTCTTC. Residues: CSVEDSTTVSYNEQFF.

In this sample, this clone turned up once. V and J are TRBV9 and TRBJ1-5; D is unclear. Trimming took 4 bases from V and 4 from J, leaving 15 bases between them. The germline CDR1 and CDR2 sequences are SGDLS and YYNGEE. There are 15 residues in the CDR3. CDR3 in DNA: TGTGCCAGCAGCTCTGGACCTTATAATAATCAGCCCCAGCATTTT. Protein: CASSSGPYNNQPQHF.